What follows are 3 T cell receptor beta chains derived from one specimen sequenced in a study of molecular identifiers for immune sequencing clone quantification. Using its own MiXCR run on the PCR reads, TCRdb lists one record per CDR3 protein. The sample has more than 250,000 distinct CDR3 sequences; about 21% are singletons. Sequenced: naive CD8+ T cells from blood, with Jurkat cell RNA spiked in. Noted subset: FACS-sorted CD8+CD4-CCR7+CD45RA+ naive T cells. The receptors were sampled from a human donor in good health. Some libraries in this study had Jurkat cell RNA spiked in.

This clonotype was seen repeatedly, ten times or more. The chain couples TRBV7-9 to TRBJ1-2; D unresolved. The ends were cut back, 4 bases at V and 0 bases at J, with 12 bases in the middle. CDR1 is SEHNR and CDR2 is FQNEAQ in the germline V gene (reference sequence). This CDR3 comprises 15 residues. CDR3 protein: CASSSLEATNYGYTF. The DNA for the CDR3 is TGTGCCAGCAGCTCCCTGGAAGCAACTAACTATGGCTACACCTTC.

There are many counts of this clonotype. The rearrangement joins TRBV2 to TRBJ1-1; TRBD1 matches 7 bases. The CDR3 loop spans 12 amino acids. CDR1 SNHLY and CDR2 FYNNEI come from the germline V gene. The V and J ends lost 5 bases and 5 bases, in that order; junction bases with no gene match: 2. DNA of the CDR3: TGTGCCAGCAGTTACAGGGGTACTGAAGCTTTCTTT. Protein sequence: CASSYRGTEAFF.

This clonotype appeared a few times. This chain connects TRBV4-2 to TRBJ2-3, with D perhaps matching TRBD2 (5 bases). V gave up 8 bases and J gave up 4 bases, with 10 bases separating them. There are 12 residues in the CDR3. CDR1 is LGHNA and CDR2 is YNFKEQ in the germline V gene. The CDR3 sequence is CASGRGADTQYF. The CDR3 DNA reads as TGTGCCAGCGGCCGGGGAGCAGATACGCAGTATTTT.